Presented here are 26 T cell receptor beta chains from one specimen sequenced in a study of T cell responses to AZD1222 COVID-19 vaccine. Sequenced by immunoSEQ multiplex PCR; TCRdb stores in-frame clones only, minus some. The sample yields 150,000 to 200,000 clones, around 90% seen once. The sample was peripheral blood, taken 28 days after the second AZD1222 dose. These receptors came from an adult who received the AZD1222 COVID-19 vaccine.

This clone showed up just once. The chain combines TRBV3-1 (or the pseudogene TRBV3-2) with TRBJ1-3, with D maybe TRBD1 (5 bases). V was shortened by 3 bases and J by 3 bases, with 9 bases between the two germline ends. This CDR3 region has 14 residues. Germline CDR1 reads LGHDT; CDR2 reads YNNKEL (reference sequence). The CDR3 DNA follows: TGTGCCAGCAGCCATCGGGACCGTGGAAACACCATATATTTT. This translates into CASSHRDRGNTIYF.

The V gene is TRBV4-1, the J gene TRBJ1-1; D is possibly TRBD1 (5 bases). The germline CDR1 and CDR2 sequences are MGHRA and YSYEKL. The V end was cut by 1 base, the J end by 1 base, with 10 bases between. The CDR3 consists of 15 residues. The CDR3 sequence: CASSQVRQGNTEAFF. As DNA, the CDR3 is TGCGCCAGCAGCCAAGTACGTCAGGGGAACACTGAAGCTTTCTTT.

The V call is TRBV28, the J call TRBJ1-2; 8 nucleotides agree with TRBD1. V lost 8 bases, J lost 4 bases, and 18 bases stayed unmatched. The germline V gene encodes CDR1 MDHEN and CDR2 SYDVKM. CDR3 length: 17 residues. The CDR3 sequence: CASQRRGGQGVGYGYTF. The CDR3 region has the DNA TGTGCCAGCCAAAGACGGGGAGGACAGGGAGTCGGCTATGGCTACACCTTC.

V gene TRBV5-1 combines with J gene TRBJ1-1; TRBD1 might be the D (6 bases). Germline loops: CDR1 SGHRS, CDR2 YFSETQ. V lost 2 bases to trimming and J lost 0 bases, with 8 bases between them. CDR3 length equals 14 residues. CDR3 region: CASSFGGMNTEAFF. As DNA, the CDR3 is TGCGCCAGCAGCTTTGGGGGCATGAACACTGAAGCTTTCTTT.

This chain uses TRBV5-6 with TRBJ1-4; 10 bases are a match to TRBD1. Losses at the gene ends were 1 base for V and 8 bases for J; bases not matched to a gene: 5. The CDR3 loop spans 15 amino acids. Per the germline V gene, CDR1 is SGHDT and CDR2 is YYEEEE. CDR3 nucleotides: TGTGCCAGCAGCTTGAAAGGGACAGGGGCAGAAAAACTGTTTTTT. It translates to CASSLKGTGAEKLFF.

The rearrangement links TRBV2 to TRBJ1-2; a possible D gene is TRBD1 (5 bases). Germline CDR1 and CDR2: SNHLY and FYNNEI. V lost 4 bases, J lost 2 bases, and 20 bases lay in between. The CDR3 sequence is 17 residues long. The CDR3 loop is CASSAYRSGHANYGYTF. In DNA, the CDR3 is TGTGCCAGCAGTGCTTACAGAAGTGGACATGCGAACTATGGCTACACCTTC.

The chain carries TRBV2 and TRBJ2-3, with D unclear. This CDR3 has 12 residues. V dropped 5 bases and J dropped 1 base, with 4 bases sitting between them. Germline V gene sequence: CDR1 SNHLY, CDR2 FYNNEI. The CDR3 loop is CASSLRTDTQYF. DNA of the CDR3: TGTGCCAGCAGTTTACGCACAGATACGCAGTATTTT. Full variable domain (outside the CDR3, taken from reference TRBV2 and TRBJ2-3): EPEVTQTPSHQVTQMGQEVILRCVPISNHLYFYWYRQILGQKVEFLVSFYNNEISEKSEIFDDQFSVERPDGSNFTLKIRSTKLEDSAMYFCASSLRTDTQYFGPGTRLTVL.

V is TRBV12-3 or TRBV12-4 and J is TRBJ2-5; D unresolved. The CDR3 loop spans 12 amino acids. V was clipped by 3 bases and J by 1 base, with 3 bases between them. In DNA, the CDR3 is TGTGCCAGCAGTTTGACCCAAGAGACCCAGTACTTC. This sequence encodes CASSLTQETQYF.

The V gene is TRBV7-2, the J gene TRBJ2-1, with D unclear. The CDR3 covers 12 residues. Trimming stripped 3 bases from V and 6 bases from J, with 6 bases between. Germline CDR1 and CDR2: SGHTA and FQGNSA. Here the CDR3 reads CASSFLGNEQFF. The CDR3 DNA reads as TGTGCCAGCAGCTTTTTAGGCAATGAGCAGTTCTTC.

This chain links TRBV6-7 with TRBJ2-1; 9 bases fit TRBD2. TRBV6-7 is labeled an ORF, and its function is uncertain. J gave up 0 bases and V 6 bases, and 15 bases lay outside the gene matches. The CDR3 extends over 19 amino acids. CDR3 nucleotide sequence: TGTGCCAGCAGCTACCCAGGTAGCGGGGGCTCTTACTCCTACAATGAGCAGTTCTTC. Its protein product is CASSYPGSGGSYSYNEQFF.

The gene calls are TRBV4-2 and TRBJ2-3; 12 nucleotides agree with TRBD2. Germline V CDR1 and CDR2: LGHNA, YNFKEQ. V lost 1 base, J lost 7 bases, and 9 bases stayed unmatched. CDR3 length: 17 amino acids. The CDR3 DNA sequence: TGTGCCAGCAGCCAAGGGCCTAGCGGGGGGGTAAGAAATACGCAGTATTTT. Its protein is CASSQGPSGGVRNTQYF.

This clone was detected only once. This rearrangement joins TRBV7-9 to TRBJ2-3; D gene ambiguous. The CDR3 sequence is 13 residues long. Germline CDR1 and CDR2: SEHNR and FQNEAQ (reference sequence). V dropped 8 bases and J dropped 1 base, with 10 bases sitting between them. The CDR3 here is CASCDFGTDTQYF. CDR3 in DNA: TGTGCCAGCTGCGACTTTGGCACAGATACGCAGTATTTT.

The chain links TRBV5-1 to TRBJ2-3; D may correspond to TRBD1 or TRBD2 (5 bases each). Trimming took 2 bases from V and 6 from J, leaving 22 bases between them. Germline-derived CDR1 and CDR2 are SGHRS and YFSETQ. This CDR3 is built from 17 residues. CDR3 sequence reads: CASSFVKSPGPPDTQYF. The CDR3 DNA is TGCGCCAGCAGCTTTGTCAAGTCCCCGGGGCCTCCCGATACGCAGTATTTT.

The count of this clone is one. The chain joins TRBV14 to TRBJ2-5; D possibly matches TRBD1 or TRBD2 (5 bases each). Germline CDR1 and CDR2: SGHDN and FVKESK. Between the trimmed V and J ends, which lost 4 bases and 6 bases, there was a span of 18 bases. The CDR3 runs 15 residues. The CDR3 DNA is TGTGCCAGCAGCCTCAACACAGGAGGCATAAAGACCCAGTACTTC. This translates into CASSLNTGGIKTQYF.

In this sample, this clone turned up once. The chain has TRBV2 and TRBJ1-5; no firm D call. Trimming stripped 4 bases from V and 0 bases from J, with 10 bases between. The germline V gene encodes CDR1 SNHLY and CDR2 FYNNEI. The CDR3 totals 15 residues. CDR3 bases: TGTGCCAGCAGTGTGGGAAAGAATAGCAATCAGCCCCAGCATTTT. Amino acids: CASSVGKNSNQPQHF.

The gene calls are TRBV27 and TRBJ2-1, with 12 positions matching TRBD2. The V gene end was trimmed by 5 bases and the J gene end by 4 bases; junction bases not matched to a gene: 6. The V gene's germline CDR1 is MNHEY and CDR2 SMNVEV (reference sequence). The CDR3 consists of 16 residues. The CDR3 loop reads CASSTTSGGLYNEQFF. The CDR3 DNA is TGTGCCAGCAGTACGACTAGCGGGGGCCTTTACAATGAGCAGTTCTTC.

The chain employs TRBV7-6 and TRBJ1-3; D gene uncertain. The CDR3 spans 16 residues. The V end was cut by 5 bases, the J end by 0 bases, with 14 bases between. In germline, CDR1 is SGHVS, CDR2 FNYEAQ. The CDR3 DNA is TGTGCCAGCAGCCAATATCCCGTTAGCTCTGGAAACACCATATATTTT. It encodes CASSQYPVSSGNTIYF.

The V call is TRBV5-4, the J call TRBJ1-3, with TRBD1 matching over 9 bases. The CDR3 has 16 amino acids. Trimming removed 3 bases from V and 2 bases from J; junction bases left unmatched: 6. CDR1 and CDR2 from the germline V gene are SGHNT and YYREEE (reference sequence). In nucleotides, the CDR3 is TGTGCCAGCAGCTGGGACAGGGATGTTACTGGAAACACCATATATTTT. This sequence encodes CASSWDRDVTGNTIYF.

The V and J genes are TRBV18 and TRBJ1-1; D unresolved. The CDR3 spans 13 residues. Trimming left V 5 bases short and J 1 base short, with 8 bases between. In germline, CDR1 is KGHSH, CDR2 LQKENI. This chain's CDR3 is CASSETWNTEAFF. CDR3 in DNA: TGTGCCAGCTCAGAGACTTGGAACACTGAAGCTTTCTTT. Combining the CDR3 with reference TRBV18 and TRBJ1-1 gives the whole variable domain NAGVMQNPRHLVRRRGQEARLRCSPMKGHSHVYWYRQLPEEGLKFMVYLQKENIIDESGMPKERFSAEFPKEGPSILRIQQVVRGDSAAYFCASSETWNTEAFFGQGTRLTVV.

As regards this clone: At the DNA level, this CDR3 is encoded by other sequences in the same sample as well. This rearrangement joins TRBV10-3 to TRBJ1-2, with a weak D call TRBD1 (6 bases). The CDR3 loop spans 13 amino acids. Germline assignment: CDR1 ENHRY and CDR2 SYGVKD. V was cut by 6 bases and J by 0 bases, with 8 bases left in between. The chain's CDR3 is CAIRDRANYGYTF. The CDR3 DNA reads TGTGCCATCAGGGACAGAGCTAACTATGGCTACACCTTC.

This sequence joins TRBV3-1 (or the pseudogene TRBV3-2) and TRBJ2-1, with TRBD2 identical over 12 bases. CDR1 is LGHDT, CDR2 YNNKEL, per germline (reference sequence). This CDR3 is built from 17 residues. With 2 bases clipped from V and 8 bases from J, the junction kept 10 bases outside the gene matches. The CDR3 protein is CASSQTQLAGGGDEQFF. The CDR3 DNA reads TGTGCCAGCAGCCAAACTCAACTAGCGGGGGGAGGAGATGAGCAGTTCTTC.

The sample holds one count of this clone. The rearrangement joins TRBV11-2 to TRBJ2-5; 8 nucleotides agree with TRBD2. The CDR3 totals 15 residues. V was clipped by 5 bases and J by 5 bases; unmatched bases: 10. The V gene's germline CDR1 is SGHAT and CDR2 FQNNGV. The DNA of the CDR3 is TGTGCCAGCAGCCCCCGGGGGGGGGCGACGGAGACCCAGTACTTC. This sequence encodes CASSPRGGATETQYF.

V and J are TRBV20-1 and TRBJ1-1, with D maybe TRBD1 (5 bases). The V end was cut by 3 bases, the J end by 7 bases, with 15 bases between. The germline V gene has CDR1 DFQATT and CDR2 SNEGSKA (reference sequence). There are 13 residues in the CDR3. CDR3: CSASPRGEGEAFF. The CDR3 DNA reads as TGCAGTGCTAGTCCACGGGGGGAGGGTGAAGCTTTCTTT.

This chain uses TRBV5-4 with TRBJ2-1; possibly TRBD2 for D (7 bases). The CDR3 covers 13 residues. Trimming shortened V by 2 bases and J by 8 bases, and 11 bases separated the two germline ends. CDR1 and CDR2 (germline): SGHNT, YYREEE (reference sequence). CDR3 coding DNA: TGTGCCAGCAGCTTTCGCGGGGGCCATGAGCAGTTCTTC. It translates to CASSFRGGHEQFF.

The V and J genes are TRBV19 and TRBJ1-1; the D gene is possibly TRBD1 (5 bases). V was clipped by 7 bases and J by 1 base, with 16 bases between them. This CDR3 has 15 residues. Germline loops: CDR1 LNHDA, CDR2 SQIVND (reference sequence). CDR3 DNA: TGTGCCAGTACCACCCTGCAGGGCGGGAACACTGAAGCTTTCTTT. Its translation: CASTTLQGGNTEAFF.

The chain's CDR3 is CAISGRGSGELFF. CDR3 coding DNA: TGTGCCATCAGTGGACGAGGGTCCGGGGAGCTGTTTTTT. The chain is built from TRBV10-3 and TRBJ2-2; TRBD2 is a possible D gene (5 bases). CDR3 length: 13 residues. V was clipped by 4 bases and J by 6 bases, with 9 bases between them. The germline CDR1 and CDR2 sequences are ENHRY and SYGVKD.